Listed below are T cell receptor beta chains from one sample, sequenced in a study of blood T cell repertoires in COVID-19. TCRdb keeps only in-frame clones here, not all; method: immunoSEQ multiplex PCR. The table includes 29,000 or so clones, 80% to 90% detected once. Sequencing used peripheral blood. These receptors were obtained from a human donor in a cohort sampled during active COVID-19. CDR3s include the opening cysteine and the closing phenylalanine or tryptophan. A D gene is named only where the DNA matches it firmly. Some rows have no size entry. The others give once, few or many, or a class for an expanded clone.

size: NA; D: TRBD2; J: TRBJ2-1; V: TRBV7-9; CDR3: CASSSLAGQYNEQFF; DNA: TGTGCCAGCAGCTCTCTAGCGGGGCAATACAATGAGCAGTTCTTC
size: NA; D: NA; J: TRBJ2-3; V: TRBV12-3/TRBV12-4; CDR3: CASSFADTQYF; DNA: TGTGCCAGCAGTTTCGCAGATACGCAGTATTTT
size: NA; D: NA; J: TRBJ1-6; V: TRBV20-1; CDR3: CSASLPRGAANSPLHF; DNA: TGCAGTGCTAGTCTCCCTCGGGGGGCGGCCAATTCACCCCTCCACTTT
size: few; D: NA; J: TRBJ1-5; V: TRBV24-1; CDR3: CATGDRRGNQPQHF; DNA: TGTGCCACAGGAGACAGGCGAGGTAATCAGCCCCAGCATTTT
size: NA; D: TRBD2; J: TRBJ2-5; V: TRBV27; CDR3: CASSLAGGLGETQYF; DNA: TGTGCCAGCAGTCTAGCGGGGGGCCTGGGAGAGACCCAGTACTTC
size: NA; D: NA; J: TRBJ1-6; V: TRBV9; CDR3: CASSVALTGGDSPLHF; DNA: TGTGCCAGCAGCGTAGCTCTTACAGGAGGGGATTCACCCCTCCACTTT
size: few; D: TRBD1; J: TRBJ2-7; V: TRBV19; CDR3: CASSPGQGKQYF; DNA: TGTGCCAGTAGCCCAGGACAGGGGAAGCAGTACTTC
size: once; D: NA; J: TRBJ1-1; V: TRBV18; CDR3: CASSPKAGVNTEAFF; DNA: TGTGCCAGCTCACCAAAAGCGGGGGTGAACACTGAAGCTTTCTTT
size: NA; D: TRBD1; J: TRBJ1-5; V: TRBV19; CDR3: CASSFRQGARSNQPQHF; DNA: TGTGCCAGTAGTTTCCGACAGGGGGCCCGTAGCAATCAGCCCCAGCATTTT
size: NA; D: TRBD1; J: TRBJ1-1; V: TRBV4-3; CDR3: CASSLGTAEGTEAFF; DNA: TGCGCCAGCAGCCTTGGGACAGCTGAGGGCACTGAAGCTTTCTTT
size: NA; D: NA; J: TRBJ1-4; V: TRBV3-1/TRBV3-2; CDR3: CASSQDSTADNEKLFF; DNA: TGTGCCAGCAGCCAGGACTCGACGGCGGATAATGAAAAACTGTTTTTT
size: NA; D: TRBD1; J: TRBJ2-1; V: TRBV5-5; CDR3: CASSLDGTGNEQFF; DNA: TGTGCCAGCAGCTTGGATGGGACAGGGAATGAGCAGTTCTTC
size: NA; D: NA; J: TRBJ1-5; V: TRBV7-9; CDR3: CASSPPRGFANQPQHF; DNA: TGTGCCAGCAGCCCGCCTCGAGGGTTCGCAAATCAGCCCCAGCATTTT
size: NA; D: NA; J: TRBJ2-7; V: TRBV5-1; CDR3: CASSLGQASSEQYF; DNA: TGCGCCAGCAGCTTGGGACAGGCCTCTTCCGAGCAGTACTTC
size: NA; D: NA; J: TRBJ1-4; V: TRBV4-3; CDR3: CASSPGEGGFNEKLFF; DNA: TGCGCCAGCAGCCCCGGAGAAGGGGGTTTTAATGAAAAACTGTTTTTT
size: few; D: NA; J: TRBJ2-1; V: TRBV4-3; CDR3: CASSPIASGTEQFF; DNA: TGCGCCAGCAGCCCCATCGCTTCCGGGACAGAGCAGTTCTTC
size: NA; D: NA; J: TRBJ2-7; V: TRBV15; CDR3: CATSRASGRVAYEQYF; DNA: TGTGCCACCAGCAGAGCGAGCGGGCGGGTGGCCTACGAGCAGTACTTC
size: once; D: TRBD2; J: TRBJ2-7; V: TRBV5-4; CDR3: CASSLAASGPYEQYF; DNA: TGTGCCAGCAGCTTGGCGGCTAGCGGACCCTACGAGCAGTACTTC
size: NA; D: TRBD2; J: TRBJ2-7; V: TRBV7-2; CDR3: CASSLEFGPAGEVYEQYF; DNA: TGTGCCAGCAGCTTAGAGTTCGGGCCAGCGGGGGAGGTATACGAGCAGTACTTC
size: once; D: TRBD2; J: TRBJ2-7; V: TRBV10-2; CDR3: CASSPGGSYEQYF; DNA: TGCGCCAGCAGTCCGGGGGGGTCCTACGAGCAGTACTTC
size: NA; D: TRBD2; J: TRBJ2-1; V: TRBV24-1; CDR3: CATSDPRGGNEQFF; DNA: TGTGCCACCAGTGATCCGCGGGGGGGTAATGAGCAGTTCTTC
size: NA; D: NA; J: TRBJ1-6; V: TRBV19; CDR3: CASSTETSNSPLHF; DNA: TGTGCCAGTAGTACTGAAACATCTAATTCACCCCTCCACTTT
size: NA; D: NA; J: TRBJ1-1; V: TRBV11-3; CDR3: CASSLASPPKNTEAFF; DNA: TGTGCCAGCAGCTTAGCGAGTCCCCCTAAAAACACTGAAGCTTTCTTT
size: NA; D: NA; J: TRBJ1-2; V: TRBV3-1/TRBV3-2; CDR3: CASSQDPGGGGGYTF; DNA: TGTGCCAGCAGCCAAGATCCGGGGGGCGGAGGTGGCTACACCTTC
size: NA; D: NA; J: TRBJ1-2; V: TRBV4-1; CDR3: CASSPGRGSGYGYTF; DNA: TGCGCCAGCAGCCCAGGGCGGGGTTCGGGATATGGCTACACCTTC
size: NA; D: TRBD2; J: TRBJ2-1; V: TRBV5-4; CDR3: CASNRGGSYNEQFF; DNA: TGTGCCAGCAACCGGGGGGGCTCCTACAATGAGCAGTTCTTC
size: NA; D: NA; J: TRBJ2-5; V: TRBV11-2; CDR3: CASSLEPYPVRARDTQYF; DNA: TGTGCCAGCAGCTTAGAACCCTACCCAGTGAGGGCAAGAGATACCCAGTACTTC
size: NA; D: TRBD1; J: TRBJ2-5; V: TRBV5-5; CDR3: CASSLRILNRGRGETQYF; DNA: TGTGCCAGCAGCTTAAGGATACTAAACAGGGGCAGGGGGGAGACCCAGTACTTC
size: NA; D: TRBD1; J: TRBJ2-5; V: TRBV4-3; CDR3: CASSQGQGRETQYF; DNA: TGCGCCAGCAGTCAGGGACAGGGTCGGGAGACCCAGTACTTC
size: NA; D: NA; J: TRBJ2-1; V: TRBV4-1; CDR3: CASSQGQASYNEQFF; DNA: TGCGCCAGCAGCCAAGGGCAGGCGTCCTACAATGAGCAGTTCTTC
size: NA; D: NA; J: TRBJ2-5; V: TRBV9; CDR3: CASSAPAGETQYF; DNA: TGTGCCAGCAGCGCCCCTGCAGGGGAGACCCAGTACTTC
size: NA; D: NA; J: TRBJ2-1; V: TRBV11-2; CDR3: CASSPGRGGGNEQFF; DNA: TGTGCCAGCAGCCCCGGGAGAGGGGGCGGGAATGAGCAGTTCTTC
size: NA; D: NA; J: TRBJ2-1; V: TRBV10-3; CDR3: CAISESPRDEQFF; DNA: TGTGCCATCAGTGAGTCCCCGCGTGATGAGCAGTTCTTC
size: NA; D: NA; J: TRBJ2-1; V: TRBV5-1; CDR3: CASSLGLGRDYNEQFF; DNA: TGCGCCAGCAGCTTGGGTTTGGGCAGGGATTACAATGAGCAGTTCTTC
size: NA; D: NA; J: TRBJ2-5; V: TRBV2; CDR3: CASSEDRQETQYF; DNA: TGTGCCAGCAGTGAAGACAGACAAGAGACCCAGTACTTC
size: NA; D: TRBD2; J: TRBJ2-3; V: TRBV7-3; CDR3: CASSGGESTDTQYF; DNA: TGTGCCAGCAGCGGGGGGGAATCCACAGATACGCAGTATTTT
size: few; D: NA; J: TRBJ2-7; V: TRBV7-6; CDR3: CASSLGVGLTYEQYF; DNA: TGTGCCAGCAGCTTAGGGGTCGGGTTAACCTACGAGCAGTACTTC
size: NA; D: NA; J: TRBJ1-1; V: TRBV7-9; CDR3: CASSPQGRGAFF; DNA: TGTGCCAGCAGCCCGCAAGGGCGGGGGGCTTTCTTT
size: NA; D: NA; J: TRBJ1-1; V: TRBV7-2; CDR3: CASSLEGRTEAFF; DNA: TGTGCCAGCAGCTTAGAGGGGCGAACTGAAGCTTTCTTT
size: NA; D: NA; J: TRBJ2-1; V: TRBV4-2; CDR3: CASSQGVGGTLDEQFF; DNA: TGTGCCAGCAGCCAAGGGGTCGGGGGAACTCTCGATGAGCAGTTCTTC
size: NA; D: TRBD2; J: TRBJ2-1; V: TRBV10-3; CDR3: CAILSRRGGRNEQFF; DNA: TGTGCCATTCTCTCTCGGCGGGGGGGCCGGAATGAGCAGTTCTTC
size: NA; D: TRBD1; J: TRBJ1-1; V: TRBV5-1; CDR3: CASSLGGQMNTEAFF; DNA: TGCGCCAGCAGCTTGGGGGGACAGATGAACACTGAAGCTTTCTTT
size: NA; D: NA; J: TRBJ1-2; V: TRBV6-1; CDR3: CASSEATGGKAYGYTF; DNA: TGTGCCAGCAGTGAAGCGACTGGGGGGAAGGCCTATGGCTACACCTTC
size: NA; D: TRBD1; J: TRBJ2-5; V: TRBV12-3/TRBV12-4; CDR3: CASSTGDQETQYF; DNA: TGTGCCAGCAGTACAGGGGACCAAGAGACCCAGTACTTC
size: few; D: NA; J: TRBJ1-2; V: TRBV24-1; CDR3: CATSDPRDFNYGYTF; DNA: TGTGCCACCAGTGATCCCCGGGACTTTAACTATGGCTACACCTTC
size: NA; D: NA; J: TRBJ1-6; V: TRBV5-5; CDR3: CASSLGSDNSPLHF; DNA: TGTGCCAGCAGCTTGGGTAGCGATAATTCACCCCTCCACTTT
size: NA; D: TRBD2; J: TRBJ2-1; V: TRBV2; CDR3: CASSVDRGGLKNEQFF; DNA: TGTGCCAGCAGTGTAGATCGGGGGGGGCTAAAAAATGAGCAGTTCTTC
size: NA; D: NA; J: TRBJ1-2; V: TRBV4-3; CDR3: CASSQGSGLATF; DNA: TGCGCCAGCAGCCAAGGCAGCGGTCTGGCCACCTTC
size: NA; D: TRBD1; J: TRBJ1-5; V: TRBV4-1; CDR3: CASSQPDRGNNQPQHF; DNA: TGCGCCAGCAGCCAACCGGACAGGGGGAACAATCAGCCCCAGCATTTT
size: NA; D: NA; J: TRBJ2-7; V: TRBV7-9; CDR3: CASSRALSRYEQYF; DNA: TGTGCCAGCAGCCGAGCTTTAAGCCGGTACGAGCAGTACTTC
size: NA; D: NA; J: TRBJ1-6; V: TRBV6-2/TRBV6-3; CDR3: CASSYPSGRFSVNSPLHF; DNA: TGTGCCAGCAGTTACCCCTCGGGGAGGTTTAGTGTGAATTCACCCCTCCACTTT
size: medium-sized; D: NA; J: TRBJ1-2; V: TRBV5-1; CDR3: CASSPGTLGEGYTF; DNA: TGCGCCAGCAGCCCCGGGACTCTCGGAGAGGGCTACACCTTC
size: once; D: NA; J: TRBJ2-7; V: TRBV20-1; CDR3: CSASRGSEQYF; DNA: TGCAGTGCTAGCCGGGGGAGCGAGCAGTACTTC